These 3 T cell receptor beta chains were sequenced from one sample in a study of regulatory T cells in long-lasting Graves disease. Stated time point: persistent/refractory GD, antithyroid drugs over 5 years with positive TRAb. From RNA extracted from PBMCs, the TCR library was made. According to the study, TCR beta libraries were built with iRepertoire HTBI primers and CDR3-region Arm-PCR. TCRdb re-analysed the multiplex PCR reads in MiXCR, keeping a single row per CDR3 protein. The sample contains approximately 500,000 distinct CDR3 sequences, 20% to 25% of which appear only once. The sample here was peripheral blood mononuclear cells (PBMCs), taken when the disease was refractory, from a patient treated with antithyroid drugs. The source is a female donor with Graves disease.

This clonotype occurred a few times. The genes are TRBV20-1 and TRBJ1-3; 7 bases are a match to TRBD1. CDR3 length: 14 amino acids. CDR1 and CDR2 from the germline V gene are DFQATT and SNEGSKA (reference sequence). The V and J ends lost 4 bases and 7 bases, in that order; junction bases with no gene match: 10. For the CDR3, the DNA is TGCAGTGCTATAGAAGGGGGCGAAGGGAACACCATATATTTT. This translates into CSAIEGGEGNTIYF.

This clonotype was seen repeatedly, ten times or more. J is TRBJ1-1 and V is TRBV12-3 or TRBV12-4, with a weak D call TRBD1 (6 bases). Trimming removed 6 bases at V and 6 bases at J, with 11 bases between. CDR3 size: 12 residues. CDR3 sequence (DNA): TGTGCCAGCAGCCGGAACAGGGCTGAAGCTTTCTTT. This encodes CASSRNRAEAFF.

This sequence joins TRBV19 and TRBJ1-5, with D tentatively TRBD1 (6 bases). This CDR3 region has 14 residues. Germline V gene sequence: CDR1 LNHDA, CDR2 SQIVND (reference sequence). The V and J ends lost 9 bases and 0 bases respectively, with 12 bases between them. The CDR3 reads CASLDRYSNQPQHF. The DNA of the CDR3 is TGTGCCAGCCTGGACAGATATAGCAATCAGCCCCAGCATTTT.